These T cell receptor beta chains were read from a single sample in a study of blood T cell repertoires in COVID-19. TCRdb's copy holds only in-frame clones and misses some; the assay was immunoSEQ multiplex PCR. In the table there are about 88,000 clones, 80% to 95% of which are singletons. The sample taken for sequencing was peripheral blood. These receptors all stem from a man younger than 35 with COVID-19, enrolled during active disease. Both conserved end residues are part of each CDR3. Each record gives: J gene, clone size, V gene, D gene, CDR3 DNA, CDR3 protein. D genes are given only for firm matches. Size is stated for part of the rows, as once, few or many counts, or as a class when the clone is expanded.

TRBJ2-5	.	TRBV5-1	TRBD1	TGCGCCAGCAGCTCCTTGGGCGTCGACAGGGGGAAGGAGACCCAGTACTTC	CASSSLGVDRGKETQYF
TRBJ1-3	.	TRBV19	.	TGTGCCAGTAGTATCAGGGGAGCTTCTGGAAACACCATATATTTT	CASSIRGASGNTIYF
TRBJ1-1	.	TRBV6-2/TRBV6-3	.	TGTGCCAGCAGCTTACGGGGCACTGAAGCTTTCTTT	CASSLRGTEAFF
TRBJ1-3	few	TRBV6-6	TRBD1	TGTGCCAGCAGGGGGACAGGCTCTGGAAACACCATATATTTT	CASRGTGSGNTIYF
TRBJ2-5	.	TRBV11-2	.	TGTGCCAGCCGGGGGGAGACCCAGTACTTC	CASRGETQYF
TRBJ1-1	few	TRBV2	.	TGTGCCAGCAGTGAAGACCCAGCGGCCATGAACACTGAAGCTTTCTTT	CASSEDPAAMNTEAFF
TRBJ2-7	.	TRBV19	TRBD2	TGTGCCTGTCATGAGGGGTTAGCGGGAGGATTCACCTACGAGCAGTACTTC	CACHEGLAGGFTYEQYF
TRBJ1-5	.	TRBV15	TRBD1	TGTGCCACCAGCAGTAACAGGGGCGTCAATCAGCCCCAGCATTTT	CATSSNRGVNQPQHF
TRBJ2-1	.	TRBV5-4	TRBD1	TGTGCCAGCAGCCCGCCTGACAGGGGACTCTCCAATGAGCAGTTCTTC	CASSPPDRGLSNEQFF
TRBJ1-5	.	TRBV4-1	.	TGCGCCAGCAGCCAAGTTCGGGGAGATCAGCCCCAGCATTTT	CASSQVRGDQPQHF
TRBJ2-3	.	TRBV5-1	.	TGCGCCAGCAGCCCCGTGACTCTCACAGATACGCAGTATTTT	CASSPVTLTDTQYF
TRBJ1-2	.	TRBV5-1	TRBD1	TGCGCCAGCCGGCAGGGGACAGGGGTATTCTATGGCTACACCTTC	CASRQGTGVFYGYTF
TRBJ1-5	.	TRBV11-2	.	TGTGCCAGCAGCTTGGGGGACTCGGTCCGGGAGCCCCAGCATTTT	CASSLGDSVREPQHF
TRBJ2-5	.	TRBV5-1	.	TGCGCCAGCAGCTTGGGACAGGTAGAGACCCAGTACTTC	CASSLGQVETQYF
TRBJ2-3	.	TRBV28	.	TGTGCCAGCAGTTTCCTAAGAAGAAGCACAGATACGCAGTATTTT	CASSFLRRSTDTQYF
TRBJ2-3	.	TRBV28	TRBD2	TGTGCCAGCAGTTCCCGACTAGCGGAGAGCACAGATACGCAGTATTTT	CASSSRLAESTDTQYF
TRBJ2-2	.	TRBV29-1	.	TGCAGCGTCAAACCCGGGGAGGGACAGGAGGTCGGGGAGCTGTTTTTT	CSVKPGEGQEVGELFF
TRBJ2-1	.	TRBV4-3	TRBD2	TGCGCCAGCAGCCAAGAGGGACTAGCGGGAGTTGGCTACAATGAGCAGTTCTTC	CASSQEGLAGVGYNEQFF
TRBJ1-1	.	TRBV28	.	TGTGCCAGCAGCTGGCCCCGGAACACTGAAGCTTTCTTT	CASSWPRNTEAFF
TRBJ2-7	.	TRBV30	TRBD2	TGTGCCTGGAGGTTGGCAGGGACTAGGGAGCAGTACTTC	CAWRLAGTREQYF
TRBJ2-5	.	TRBV5-1	TRBD2	TGCGCCAGCAGCTTGGCCAGGACTAGCGGTAGCCAAGAGACCCAGTACTTC	CASSLARTSGSQETQYF
TRBJ2-2	.	TRBV9	TRBD2	TGTGCCAGCAGCGTTCGGGACTACCTAGACACCGGGGAGCTGTTTTTT	CASSVRDYLDTGELFF
TRBJ1-2	.	TRBV11-2	.	TGTGCCAGCAGCTCGCAGGGTTATGGCTACACCTTC	CASSSQGYGYTF
TRBJ1-3	once	TRBV19	.	TGTGCCAGTAGGAACGCGGGGGACGGAAACACCATATATTTT	CASRNAGDGNTIYF
TRBJ1-2	.	TRBV13	.	TGTGCCAGCAGCCCGGGGAGAAACTATGGCTACACCTTC	CASSPGRNYGYTF
TRBJ2-3	.	TRBV10-3	.	TGTGCCATCATGGGAAACAGGGGCACAGATACGCAGTATTTT	CAIMGNRGTDTQYF
TRBJ2-4	.	TRBV7-2	.	TGTGCCAGCAGCCCCACGAGATCCGCGGGTCAGTACTTC	CASSPTRSAGQYF
TRBJ1-2	once	TRBV10-3	.	TGTGCCATCAGTGGCGTTGGGGCGAGGAGCTATGGCTACACCTTC	CAISGVGARSYGYTF
TRBJ2-7	few	TRBV11-2	.	TGTGCCAGCGGAGGCAACTCCTACGAGCAGTACTTC	CASGGNSYEQYF
TRBJ2-2	.	TRBV2	TRBD2	TGTGCCAGCAGCCGGGGCAGGGAGGGCACCGGGGAGCTGTTTTTT	CASSRGREGTGELFF
TRBJ2-1	.	TRBV18	TRBD2	TGTGCCAGCTCGGGACTAGCGGGAGCCTTCTCCTACAATGAGCAGTTCTTC	CASSGLAGAFSYNEQFF
TRBJ2-3	.	TRBV27	TRBD2	TGTGCCAGCAGTGTCGGACTAGCGCTGGCAGATACGCAGTATTTT	CASSVGLALADTQYF
TRBJ2-7	.	TRBV3-1/TRBV3-2	TRBD2	TGTGCCAGCAGCCAAGATTTTGCCAGCGGGAGATACGAGCAGTACTTC	CASSQDFASGRYEQYF
TRBJ2-1	.	TRBV18	.	TGTGCCAGCTCACCACCGAGGGGGTCAAGCTCCTACAATGAGCAGTTCTTC	CASSPPRGSSSYNEQFF
TRBJ1-2	.	TRBV5-1	.	TGCGCCAGCAGCTTGGACAGGGCCGCCTATGGCTACACCTTC	CASSLDRAAYGYTF
TRBJ2-7	.	TRBV7-9	TRBD2	TGTGCCAGCAGCCGCAACCTAGCGGGTCGCGCCTACGAGCAGTACTTC	CASSRNLAGRAYEQYF
TRBJ2-7	.	TRBV21-1	.	TGTGCCAGCAGCAAAGCGCGCCCGCGGGAGGGATTCTACGAGCAGTACTTC	CASSKARPREGFYEQYF
TRBJ2-3	.	TRBV7-9	.	TGTGCCAGCATGCCTGGCCGGGACACAGATACGCAGTATTTT	CASMPGRDTDTQYF
TRBJ1-6	.	TRBV19	.	TGTGCCAGCAAGGAGGGATATTGGGACTCACCCCTCCACTTT	CASKEGYWDSPLHF
TRBJ2-7	.	TRBV6-5	TRBD2	TGTGCCAGCAGGGGACTAGCGGGAGAAAATGCCGAGCAGTACTTC	CASRGLAGENAEQYF
TRBJ1-4	.	TRBV4-3	TRBD1	TGCGCCAGCAGCCAGAGGACAGGGGTTCCAAAACTGTTTTTT	CASSQRTGVPKLFF
TRBJ2-4	.	TRBV28	.	TGTGCCAGCATATCGAGGGGGAGCGACATTCAGTACTTC	CASISRGSDIQYF
TRBJ1-4	.	TRBV2	.	TGTGCCAGCAGTGAAGATTCAGGGGCGTATGAAAAACTGTTTTTT	CASSEDSGAYEKLFF
TRBJ1-2	.	TRBV4-3	.	TGCGCCAGCAGCCAAGGGACAGCCCTGTTGGGCTACACCTTC	CASSQGTALLGYTF
TRBJ2-6	few	TRBV9	TRBD2	TGTGCCAGCAGCGTCCCGGGACTAAGGGCCAACGTCCTGACTTTC	CASSVPGLRANVLTF
TRBJ2-7	.	TRBV29-1	TRBD1	TGCAGCGCCGCGATCGCCGGGACAGCCACCGACGAGCAGTACTTC	CSAAIAGTATDEQYF
TRBJ2-3	few	TRBV4-2	.	TGTGCCAGCAGCCGAGAACTAGCCGAGAGCACAGATACGCAGTATTTT	CASSRELAESTDTQYF
TRBJ1-1	.	TRBV7-9	TRBD1	TGTGCCAGCAGCGGGATACAGGGGGCGAACACTGAAGCTTTCTTT	CASSGIQGANTEAFF
TRBJ2-7	.	TRBV27	TRBD1	TGTGCCAGCAGTCTCCGGGACAGGTACTCACACGAGCAGTACTTC	CASSLRDRYSHEQYF